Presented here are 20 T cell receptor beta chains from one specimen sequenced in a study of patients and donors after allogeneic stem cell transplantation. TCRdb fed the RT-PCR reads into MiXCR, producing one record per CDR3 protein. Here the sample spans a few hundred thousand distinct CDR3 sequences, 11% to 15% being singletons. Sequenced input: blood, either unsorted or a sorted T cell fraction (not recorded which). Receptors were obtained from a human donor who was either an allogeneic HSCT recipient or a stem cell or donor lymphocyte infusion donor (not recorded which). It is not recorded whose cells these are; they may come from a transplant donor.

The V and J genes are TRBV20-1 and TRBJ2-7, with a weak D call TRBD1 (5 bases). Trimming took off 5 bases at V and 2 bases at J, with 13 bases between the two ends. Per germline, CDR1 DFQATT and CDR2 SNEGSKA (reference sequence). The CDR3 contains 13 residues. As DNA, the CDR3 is TGCAGTGCTCTCCAACAGGCCCCCTACGAGCAGTACTTC. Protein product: CSALQQAPYEQYF.

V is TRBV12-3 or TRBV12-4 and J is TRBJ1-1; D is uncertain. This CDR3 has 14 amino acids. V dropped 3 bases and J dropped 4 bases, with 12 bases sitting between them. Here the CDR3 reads CASSFETVGTEAFF. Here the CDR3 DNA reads TGTGCCAGCAGTTTTGAGACGGTGGGCACTGAAGCTTTCTTT.

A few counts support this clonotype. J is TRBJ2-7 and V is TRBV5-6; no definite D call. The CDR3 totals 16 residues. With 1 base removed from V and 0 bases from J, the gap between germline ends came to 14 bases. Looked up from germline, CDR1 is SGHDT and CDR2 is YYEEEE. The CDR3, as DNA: TGTGCCAGCAGCTTGTCGATCTCCTCAAGCTCCTACGAGCAGTACTTC. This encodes CASSLSISSSSYEQYF.

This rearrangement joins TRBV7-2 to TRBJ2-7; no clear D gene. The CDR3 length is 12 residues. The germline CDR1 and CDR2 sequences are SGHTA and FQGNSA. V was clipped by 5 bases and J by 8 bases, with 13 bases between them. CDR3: CASSHAEGQQYF. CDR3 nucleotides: TGTGCCAGCAGCCACGCAGAAGGGCAGCAGTACTTC.

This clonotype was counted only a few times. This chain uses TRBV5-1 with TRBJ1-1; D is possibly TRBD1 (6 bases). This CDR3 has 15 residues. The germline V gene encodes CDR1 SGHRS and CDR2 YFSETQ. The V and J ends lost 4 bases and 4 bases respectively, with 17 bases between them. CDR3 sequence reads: CASSPQGGVATEAFF. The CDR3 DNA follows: TGCGCCAGCAGCCCACAGGGAGGAGTGGCCACTGAAGCTTTCTTT.

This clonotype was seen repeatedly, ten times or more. CDR3 nucleotide sequence: TGTGCCAGCAGCCTTACTGCAGATACGCAGTATTTT. Encoded protein: CASSLTADTQYF. The chain links TRBV5-5 to TRBJ2-3; no clear D. The V gene's germline CDR1 is SGHKS and CDR2 YYEKEE (reference sequence). V shed 4 bases and J shed 4 bases, with 7 bases lying between them. The length of the CDR3 is 12 residues.

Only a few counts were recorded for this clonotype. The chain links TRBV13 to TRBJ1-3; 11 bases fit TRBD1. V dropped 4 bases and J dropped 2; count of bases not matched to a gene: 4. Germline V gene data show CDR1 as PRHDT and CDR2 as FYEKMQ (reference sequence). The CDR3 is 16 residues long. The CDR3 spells CASSSPGQGAGNTIYF. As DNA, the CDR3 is TGTGCCAGCAGCTCTCCGGGACAGGGGGCTGGAAACACCATATATTTT.

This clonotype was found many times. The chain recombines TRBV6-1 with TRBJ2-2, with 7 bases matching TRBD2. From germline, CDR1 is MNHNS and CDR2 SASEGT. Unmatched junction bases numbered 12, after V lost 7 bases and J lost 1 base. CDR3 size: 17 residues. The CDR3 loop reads CASKIRRGGGNTGELFF. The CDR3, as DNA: TGTGCCAGCAAAATTAGGAGGGGCGGGGGGAACACCGGGGAGCTGTTTTTT.

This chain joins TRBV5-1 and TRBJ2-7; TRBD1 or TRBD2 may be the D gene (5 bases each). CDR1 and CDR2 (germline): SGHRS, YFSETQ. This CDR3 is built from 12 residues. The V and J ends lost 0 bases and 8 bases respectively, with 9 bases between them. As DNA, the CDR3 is TGCGCCAGCAGCTTGGAGAGGGGCCAGCAGTACTTC. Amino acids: CASSLERGQQYF.

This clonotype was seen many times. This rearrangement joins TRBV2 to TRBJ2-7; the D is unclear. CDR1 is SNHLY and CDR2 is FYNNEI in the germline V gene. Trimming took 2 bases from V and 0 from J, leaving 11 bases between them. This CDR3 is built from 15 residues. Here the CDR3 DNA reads TGTGCCAGCAGTGAACTAGAGACCTTCTCCTACGAGCAGTACTTC. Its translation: CASSELETFSYEQYF.

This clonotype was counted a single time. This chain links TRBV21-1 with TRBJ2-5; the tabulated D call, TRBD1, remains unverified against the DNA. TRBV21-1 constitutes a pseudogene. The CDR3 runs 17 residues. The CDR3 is CASSNRPPTVYQETQYF. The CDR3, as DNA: TGTGCCAGCAGCAACCGACCCCCCACCGTATACCAAGAGACCCAGTACTTC.

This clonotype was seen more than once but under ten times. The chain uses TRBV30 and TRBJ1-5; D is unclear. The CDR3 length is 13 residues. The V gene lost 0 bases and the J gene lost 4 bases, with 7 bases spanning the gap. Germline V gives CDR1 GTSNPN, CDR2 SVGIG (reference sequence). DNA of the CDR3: TGTGCCTGGAGTGTCGGAGAAAATCAGCCCCAGCATTTT. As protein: CAWSVGENQPQHF. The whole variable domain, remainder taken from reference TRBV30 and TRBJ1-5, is SQTIHQWPATLVQPVGSPLSLECTVEGTSNPNLYWYRQAAGRGLQLLFYSVGIGQISSEVPQNLSASRPQDRQFILSSKKLLLSDSGFYLCAWSVGENQPQHFGDGTRLSIL.

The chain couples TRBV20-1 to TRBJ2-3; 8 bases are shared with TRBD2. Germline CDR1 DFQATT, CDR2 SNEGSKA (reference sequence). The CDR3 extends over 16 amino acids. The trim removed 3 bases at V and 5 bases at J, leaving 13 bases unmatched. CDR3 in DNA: TGCAGTGCTAGCACTAGCGGAAGGCTGGGGAGAGATACGCAGTATTTT. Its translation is CSASTSGRLGRDTQYF.

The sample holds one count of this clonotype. The CDR3 protein is CASSMGRGTEAFF. The CDR3, as DNA: TGTGCCAGTAGTATGGGCAGGGGCACTGAAGCTTTCTTT. The chain employs TRBV19 and TRBJ1-1; a possible D gene is TRBD1 (6 bases). Trimming took 3 bases from V and 4 from J, leaving 9 bases between them. The germline gives CDR1 LNHDA, CDR2 SQIVND (reference sequence). The CDR3 loop spans 13 amino acids.

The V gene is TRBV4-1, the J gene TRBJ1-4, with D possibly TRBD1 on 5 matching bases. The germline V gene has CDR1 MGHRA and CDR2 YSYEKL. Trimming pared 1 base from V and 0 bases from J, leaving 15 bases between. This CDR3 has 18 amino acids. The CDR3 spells CASSQARQTLATNEKLFF. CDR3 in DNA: TGCGCCAGCAGCCAAGCTCGACAGACCCTTGCAACTAATGAAAAACTGTTTTTT.

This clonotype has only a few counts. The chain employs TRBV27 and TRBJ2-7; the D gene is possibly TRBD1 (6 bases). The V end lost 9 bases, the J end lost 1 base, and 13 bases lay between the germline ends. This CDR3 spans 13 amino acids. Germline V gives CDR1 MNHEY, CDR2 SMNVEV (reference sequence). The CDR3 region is CASRDTDSYEQYF. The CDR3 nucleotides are TGTGCCAGTCGGGACACGGATTCCTACGAGCAGTACTTC.

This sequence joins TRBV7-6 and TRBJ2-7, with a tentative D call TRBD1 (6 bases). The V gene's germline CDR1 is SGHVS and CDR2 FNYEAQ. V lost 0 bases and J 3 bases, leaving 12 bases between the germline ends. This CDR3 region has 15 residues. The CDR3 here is CASSLASEQGYEQYF. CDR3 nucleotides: TGTGCCAGCAGCTTAGCGTCCGAACAGGGCTACGAGCAGTACTTC.

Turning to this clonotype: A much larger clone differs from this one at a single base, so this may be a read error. CDR3 DNA sequence: TGTGCCAGCAGTTACTCCACAGCGTCCAGCAATGAGCAGTTCTTC. Residues: CASSYSTASSNEQFF. This chain joins TRBV6-5 and TRBJ2-1; no clear D. V was clipped by 0 bases and J by 6 bases, with 12 bases between them. The CDR3 spans 15 residues. Germline CDR1 MNHEY, CDR2 SVGAGI.

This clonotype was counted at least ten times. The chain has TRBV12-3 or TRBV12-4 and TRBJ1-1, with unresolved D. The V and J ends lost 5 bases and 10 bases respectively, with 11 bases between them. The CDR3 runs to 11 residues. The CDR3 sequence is CASSLRQAAFF. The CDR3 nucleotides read TGTGCCAGCAGTCTCAGGCAGGCAGCTTTCTTT.

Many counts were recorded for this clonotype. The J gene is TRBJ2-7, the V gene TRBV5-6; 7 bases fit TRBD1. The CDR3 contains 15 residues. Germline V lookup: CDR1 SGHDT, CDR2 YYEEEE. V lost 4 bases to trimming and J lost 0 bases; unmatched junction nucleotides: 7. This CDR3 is CASSPGQLSSYEQYF. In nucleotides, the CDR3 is TGTGCCAGCAGCCCGGGACAGTTAAGCTCCTACGAGCAGTACTTC.